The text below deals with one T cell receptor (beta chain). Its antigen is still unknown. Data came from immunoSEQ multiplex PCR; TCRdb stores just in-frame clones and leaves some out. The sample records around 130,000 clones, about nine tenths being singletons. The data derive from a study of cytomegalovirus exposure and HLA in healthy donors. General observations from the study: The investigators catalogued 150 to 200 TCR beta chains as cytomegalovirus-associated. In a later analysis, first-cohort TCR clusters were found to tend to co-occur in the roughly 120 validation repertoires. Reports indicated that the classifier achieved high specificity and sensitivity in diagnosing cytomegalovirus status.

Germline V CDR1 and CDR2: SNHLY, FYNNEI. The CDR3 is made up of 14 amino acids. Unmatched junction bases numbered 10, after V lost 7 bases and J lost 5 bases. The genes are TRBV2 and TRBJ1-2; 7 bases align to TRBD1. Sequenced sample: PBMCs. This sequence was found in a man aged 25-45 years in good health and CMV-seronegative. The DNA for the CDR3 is TGTGCCAGCAAACCAGGACAGGCAACGTATGGCTACACCTTC. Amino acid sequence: CASKPGQATYGYTF.